This T cell receptor (beta chain) is from a study of blood T cell repertoires in COVID-19. About the study: In each case, the material was cDNA or gDNA derived from T cells, B-cell-depleted T cells, or PBMCs.

Germline trimming cut 6 bases from V and 7 bases from J; bases unmatched to any gene: 14. Germline CDR1 and CDR2: KGHSH and LQKENI. This CDR3 is built from 15 residues. Profiling relied on immunoSEQ multiplex PCR, and the TCRdb table lists in-frame clones only, not all of them. This table has 250,000 or so clones, nearly 90% appearing once. The sequenced sample was PBMCs or T cells enriched from blood (not recorded which). The rearrangement uses TRBV18 and TRBJ1-2; 7 bases line up with TRBD1. This receptor was identified in a young man who had recovered from COVID-19. CDR3 nucleotide sequence: TGTGCCAGCTCGCCTAGACAGGGCATCGACGCTGGCTACACCTTC. Translated, it gives CASSPRQGIDAGYTF.